The 11 T cell receptor beta chains presented below share a single source sample, sequenced in a study of cytomegalovirus exposure and HLA in healthy donors. Researchers ran the PCR with 60 Vbeta and 13 Jbeta primers. Some clones are missing from TCRdb's copy, which holds only in-frame ones; the method was immunoSEQ multiplex PCR. The table records 60,000 to 65,000 clones, 80% to 90% of them present only once. Sequences were obtained from PBMCs. All receptors come from a man aged 18-30 years in good health and CMV-seronegative.

The V gene is TRBV5-1, the J gene TRBJ2-1; the D gene is possibly TRBD2 (5 bases). The CDR3 runs to 11 residues. Trimming removed 4 bases from V and 8 bases from J, with 7 bases in between. Germline CDR1 SGHRS, CDR2 YFSETQ. The CDR3 DNA is TGCGCCAGCAGCCCTAGCTATGAGCAGTTCTTC. This codes for CASSPSYEQFF.

CDR3 amino acids: CASSAPGISTDTQYF. The CDR3 DNA follows: TGCGCCAGCAGTGCGCCAGGGATTAGCACAGATACGCAGTATTTT. The chain is built from TRBV10-1 and TRBJ2-3; possibly TRBD1 for D (5 bases). There are 15 residues in the CDR3. The germline V and J ends were trimmed by 4 bases and 0 bases, with 11 bases remaining between them. Germline loops: CDR1 WNHNN, CDR2 SYGVQD (reference sequence).

The chain carries TRBV25-1 and TRBJ2-7, with D maybe TRBD1 (5 bases). Germline values: CDR1 MGHDK, CDR2 SYGVNS. Deletions cut 9 bases from V and 0 bases from J, with 15 bases between. CDR3 length: 14 amino acids. The CDR3 protein is CARLDGDSSYEQYF. Written as DNA, the CDR3 is TGTGCCAGACTCGATGGTGACAGCTCCTACGAGCAGTACTTC.

The chain employs TRBV4-1 and TRBJ2-5; 7 bases line up with TRBD1. The CDR3 runs to 16 residues. The germline gives CDR1 MGHRA, CDR2 YSYEKL. The V and J ends lost 1 base and 4 bases, in that order; junction bases with no gene match: 9. DNA of the CDR3: TGCGCCAGCAGCCAAGCCGGTTTACGACAGGGAGAGACCCAGTACTTC. This gives the protein CASSQAGLRQGETQYF.

This clone showed up just a few times. J is TRBJ2-2 and V is TRBV29-1; D gene uncertain. Germline CDR1 reads SQVTM; CDR2 reads ANQGSEA. The CDR3 sequence is 17 residues long. V lost 3 bases, J lost 0 bases, and 17 bases lay in between. The CDR3: CSVDPPGSQTNTGELFF. The CDR3 DNA follows: TGCAGCGTTGATCCCCCCGGGTCCCAGACGAACACCGGGGAGCTGTTTTTT.

The gene calls are TRBV11-1 and TRBJ1-3; TRBD1 matches at 7 bases. Per germline, CDR1 SGHAT and CDR2 FQDESV (reference sequence). The CDR3 covers 14 residues. V lost 5 bases, J lost 4 bases, and 5 bases stayed unmatched. The chain's CDR3 is CASSGDRAGNTIYF. The CDR3 coding sequence is TGTGCCAGCAGCGGCGACAGGGCCGGAAACACCATATATTTT.

The chain uses TRBV11-2 and TRBJ2-5; TRBD1 agrees at 8 bases. The trim removed 2 bases at V and 0 bases at J, leaving 2 bases unmatched. Germline CDR1 SGHAT, CDR2 FQNNGV. The CDR3 loop spans 15 amino acids. In nucleotides, the CDR3 is TGTGCCAGCAGCTTATTCAGGGGGCACCAAGAGACCCAGTACTTC. Encoded protein: CASSLFRGHQETQYF.

On this clone: The identical CDR3 is also encoded by other nucleotide sequences in the sample. The V call is TRBV30, the J call TRBJ1-5; D is unclear. The CDR3 totals 13 residues. Germline V gene data show CDR1 as GTSNPN and CDR2 as SVGIG (reference sequence). V was cut by 0 bases and J by 5 bases, with 8 bases left in between. CDR3 protein: CAWSVEADQPQHF. The CDR3 DNA sequence: TGTGCCTGGAGTGTCGAGGCAGATCAGCCCCAGCATTTT.

The V gene is TRBV11-2, the J gene TRBJ2-1, with 12 nucleotides matching TRBD2. Trimming at V came to 5 bases and at J to 4 bases, leaving 3 bases not matched to a gene. This CDR3 has 15 amino acids. Germline V CDR1 and CDR2: SGHAT, FQNNGV. CDR3 loop: CASSHTSGGYNEQFF. The DNA for the CDR3 is TGTGCCAGCAGCCATACTAGCGGGGGGTACAATGAGCAGTTCTTC.

This clone appeared once. CDR3 protein: CASSVGRGGNTIYF. CDR3 in DNA: TGTGCCAGCAGCGTAGGTCGAGGGGGAAACACCATATATTTT. The chain employs TRBV9 and TRBJ1-3, with D unclear. CDR3 length equals 14 residues. Trimming removed 0 bases from V and 4 bases from J, with 8 bases in between. Germline lookup yields CDR1 SGDLS and CDR2 YYNGEE. The full variable domain, its missing parts supplied by reference TRBV9 and TRBJ1-3, is DSGVTQTPKHLITATGQRVTLRCSPRSGDLSVYWYQQSLDQGLQFLIQYYNGEERAKGNILERFSAQQFPDLHSELNLSSLELGDSALYFCASSVGRGGNTIYFGEGSWLTVV.

The rearrangement links TRBV4-1 to TRBJ2-3; no clear D. CDR1 MGHRA and CDR2 YSYEKL come from the germline V gene. The V end lost 0 bases, the J end lost 7 bases, and 17 bases lay between the germline ends. The CDR3 covers 16 residues. This CDR3 is CASSQDFQAGSNTQYF. As DNA, the CDR3 is TGCGCCAGCAGCCAAGATTTTCAGGCCGGCAGCAATACGCAGTATTTT.